The 27 T cell receptor beta chains given below trace back to one sample, sequenced in a study of T-cell reconstitution after alpha-beta-depleted transplantation in children. Preparation of the TCRbeta library used unique molecular identifiers. TCRdb recomputed calls from the PCR reads with MiXCR, one row per CDR3 protein. The top ten hold approximately 6% of the sample, which has hundreds of thousands of distinct CDR3 sequences, 8.2% seen once. The sample in question was PBMCs, mostly from graft donor cells, obtained 180 days after TCRalphabeta/CD19-depleted stem cell transplant. The receptors were gathered from a male patient younger than 18 who had a stem cell transplant for acute lymphoblastic leukemia, so the T cells may come from the graft donor.

This clonotype was observed at least ten times. V and J are TRBV20-1 and TRBJ2-7, with a possible D match to TRBD2 (6 bases). Germline V lookup: CDR1 DFQATT, CDR2 SNEGSKA (reference sequence). The V end lost 1 base, the J end lost 2 bases, and 12 bases lay between the germline ends. The length of the CDR3 is 14 residues. In nucleotides, the CDR3 is TGCAGTGCTAGAGCAAGACTAGGTGCCTACGAGCAGTACTTC. It encodes CSARARLGAYEQYF.

Ten or more counts support this clonotype. This chain uses TRBV28 with TRBJ1-2; no clear D. Germline CDR1 MDHEN, CDR2 SYDVKM. Trimming took 6 bases from V and 8 from J, leaving 19 bases between them. The CDR3 runs 14 residues. CDR3 region: CASSLLNPYGGYTF. The DNA for the CDR3 is TGTGCCAGCAGCCTCCTCAATCCGTATGGGGGCTACACCTTC.

This clonotype was seen a handful of times. J is TRBJ2-1 and V is TRBV24-1; no clear D gene. Germline CDR1 reads KGHDR; CDR2 reads SFDVKD. CDR3 length: 16 residues. V gave up 0 bases and J gave up 7 bases, with 15 bases separating them. This CDR3 reads CATSDLSSESKNEQFF. CDR3 coding DNA: TGTGCCACCAGTGATTTGTCCAGTGAGTCGAAGAATGAGCAGTTCTTC.

This clonotype appeared many times. The rearrangement uses TRBV6-5 and TRBJ2-5, with D possibly matching TRBD2 (5 bases). The length of the CDR3 is 14 residues. CDR1 is MNHEY and CDR2 is SVGAGI in the germline V gene. V was clipped by 2 bases and J by 5 bases, with 12 bases between them. The CDR3 DNA follows: TGTGCCAGCAGTTACGTGGGAGCAGTGGAGACCCAGTACTTC. Translating gives CASSYVGAVETQYF.

This clonotype was recorded at least ten times. The chain uses TRBV6-5 and TRBJ1-5; D unclear. Germline V gene sequence: CDR1 MNHEY, CDR2 SVGAGI. Trimming pared 0 bases from V and 2 bases from J, leaving 8 bases between. The CDR3 runs 15 residues. CDR3 in amino acids: CASSYSRPRNQPQHF. CDR3 DNA: TGTGCCAGCAGTTACTCGCGGCCCCGCAATCAGCCCCAGCATTTT.

This clonotype was recorded many times. V is TRBV7-9 and J is TRBJ1-1; D possibly corresponds to TRBD1 (5 bases). Germline CDR1 reads SEHNR; CDR2 reads FQNEAQ (reference sequence). The V end lost 5 bases, the J end lost 12 bases, and 16 bases lay between the germline ends. This CDR3 has 12 amino acids. The CDR3 region has the DNA TGTGCCAGCAGCATTACAGGATATCATTCTTTCTTT. It translates to CASSITGYHSFF.

In this sample, this clonotype turned up many times. The chain couples TRBV20-1 to TRBJ2-3, with unresolved D. The CDR3 loop spans 14 amino acids. The V end was cut by 0 bases, the J end by 2 bases, with 9 bases between. CDR1 DFQATT and CDR2 SNEGSKA come from the germline V gene (reference sequence). CDR3 in amino acids: CSAREAQNTDTQYF. The CDR3, as DNA: TGCAGTGCTAGAGAAGCGCAGAACACAGATACGCAGTATTTT.

The sample holds a few counts of this clonotype. This chain connects TRBV5-6 to TRBJ1-3; D is possibly TRBD1 (5 bases). The germline V gene encodes CDR1 SGHDT and CDR2 YYEEEE. Trimming shortened V by 0 bases and J by 3 bases, and 7 bases separated the two germline ends. This CDR3 comprises 14 residues. In DNA form, the CDR3 reads TGTGCCAGCAGCTTGGGGGGCCTTGGAAACACCATATATTTT. This sequence encodes CASSLGGLGNTIYF.

This clonotype was detected ten times or more. This rearrangement joins TRBV4-1 to TRBJ2-7; D gene unclear. Germline V gene data show CDR1 as MGHRA and CDR2 as YSYEKL. Deletions cut 2 bases from V and 6 bases from J, with 11 bases between. The CDR3 contains 13 residues. CDR3 loop: CASSQLRRGEQYF. The CDR3 bases are TGCGCCAGCAGCCAACTCAGGCGTGGCGAGCAGTACTTC.

This clonotype came up many times. The rearrangement uses TRBV5-1 and TRBJ2-3; D uncertain. The V gene lost 1 base and the J gene lost 1 base, with 16 bases spanning the gap. CDR1 and CDR2 from the germline V gene are SGHRS and YFSETQ. There are 17 residues in the CDR3. The CDR3, as DNA: TGCGCCAGCAGCTTGTCCCGACACTCGTCGGGCACAGATACGCAGTATTTT. Translating it yields CASSLSRHSSGTDTQYF.

This clonotype was seen at least ten times. CDR3 residues: CASNPRGRGASSPLHF. DNA of the CDR3: TGTGCCAGCAATCCCCGAGGGCGGGGGGCAAGTTCACCCCTCCACTTT. The gene calls are TRBV28 and TRBJ1-6; tentatively, D is TRBD1 (6 bases). Germline CDR1 MDHEN, CDR2 SYDVKM. The CDR3 loop spans 16 amino acids. V shed 7 bases and J shed 9 bases, with 22 bases lying between them.

This clonotype was seen only a few times. V usage is TRBV18 and J usage is TRBJ2-7, with a tentative D call TRBD1 (6 bases). The CDR3 is 13 amino acids. Germline-derived CDR1 and CDR2 are KGHSH and LQKENI. Trimming took off 4 bases at V and 5 bases at J, with 12 bases between the two ends. The CDR3 DNA sequence: TGTGCCAGCTCACGGCAACAGGGCAACGAGCAGTACTTC. It translates to CASSRQQGNEQYF. Drawing the rest from reference TRBV18 and TRBJ2-7, the complete variable domain is NAGVMQNPRHLVRRRGQEARLRCSPMKGHSHVYWYRQLPEEGLKFMVYLQKENIIDESGMPKERFSAEFPKEGPSILRIQQVVRGDSAAYFCASSRQQGNEQYFGPGTRLTVT.

This clonotype was observed a single time. A much more abundant neighbour one base away suggests this may be a read error. The genes are TRBV7-2 and TRBJ1-6; possibly TRBD1 for D (6 bases). Germline loops: CDR1 SGHTA, CDR2 FQGNSA. V gave up 5 bases and J gave up 7 bases, with 21 bases separating them. There are 17 residues in the CDR3. The DNA of the CDR3 is TGTGCCAGCAGCGGAACCGGGACATGGAGTAAGAATTCACCCCTCCACTTT. It translates to CASSGTGTWSKNSPLHF.

This clonotype was picked up many times. The chain joins TRBV11-2 to TRBJ1-6, with D uncertain. CDR3 length equals 13 residues. Per the germline V gene, CDR1 is SGHAT and CDR2 is FQNNGV. Between the trimmed V and J ends, which lost 5 bases and 7 bases, there was a span of 9 bases. CDR3 sequence (DNA): TGTGCCAGCAGCCTTTTACGGAATTCACCCCTCCACTTT. Translating it yields CASSLLRNSPLHF. Full variable domain (outside the CDR3, taken from reference TRBV11-2 and TRBJ1-6): EAGVAQSPRYKIIEKRQSVAFWCNPISGHATLYWYQQILGQGPKLLIQFQNNGVVDDSQLPKDRFSAERLKGVDSTLKIQPAKLEDSAVYLCASSLLRNSPLHFGNGTRLTVT.

This clonotype has at least ten counts. The J gene is TRBJ2-5, the V gene TRBV25-1; no clear D. The length of the CDR3 is 14 residues. Germline CDR1 is MGHDK and CDR2 is SYGVNS. V was clipped by 6 bases and J by 2 bases, with 13 bases between them. CDR3 nucleotides: TGTGCCAGCAGACCAAGCCGGTTACAAGAGACCCAGTACTTC. Translating gives CASRPSRLQETQYF.

The V call is TRBV28, the J call TRBJ2-2; TRBD2 matches 10 bases. V lost 6 bases, J lost 6 bases, and 10 bases stayed unmatched. The V gene's germline CDR1 is MDHEN and CDR2 SYDVKM. The CDR3 sequence is 16 residues long. The CDR3 reads CASSPLASGSPGELFF. In nucleotides, the CDR3 is TGTGCCAGCAGCCCCCTTGCTAGCGGGAGTCCCGGGGAGCTGTTTTTT.

At least ten counts were recorded for this clonotype. The chain recombines TRBV5-1 with TRBJ2-1; D is ambiguous. The CDR3 runs to 14 residues. Germline V lookup: CDR1 SGHRS, CDR2 YFSETQ. Deletions cut 0 bases from V and 0 bases from J, with 4 bases between. The CDR3 coding sequence is TGCGCCAGCAGCTTGGACGGCTCCTACAATGAGCAGTTCTTC. It codes for CASSLDGSYNEQFF.

This clonotype has ten or more counts. This CDR3 reads CASSIAGWAVSGYTF. DNA of the CDR3: TGTGCCAGTAGTATTGCGGGTTGGGCAGTCAGTGGCTACACCTTC. The chain has TRBV19 and TRBJ1-2; D call uncertain. Germline V gives CDR1 LNHDA, CDR2 SQIVND (reference sequence). CDR3 size: 15 residues. V lost 3 bases to trimming and J lost 7 bases, with 18 bases between them.

This clonotype was seen many times. The V gene is TRBV7-2, the J gene TRBJ2-7; 13 bases map to TRBD2. J gave up 5 bases and V 1 base, and 2 bases lay outside the gene matches. The CDR3 is 15 amino acids. Germline CDR1 SGHTA, CDR2 FQGNSA. The CDR3 DNA follows: TGTGCCAGCAGCTTAGTACTAGCGGGGGGGAACGAGCAGTACTTC. Amino acids: CASSLVLAGGNEQYF.

This clonotype was seen at least ten times. The chain links TRBV6-4 to TRBJ2-4; D is ambiguous. Deletions cut 2 bases from V and 8 bases from J, with 7 bases between. Germline CDR1 and CDR2: MRHNA and SNTAGT. The CDR3 runs to 12 residues. As DNA, the CDR3 is TGTGCCAGCAGTGACAGGGTAGACATTCAGTACTTC. Residues: CASSDRVDIQYF.

This clonotype has a count of ten or more. This chain links TRBV10-3 with TRBJ2-3; 8 positions agree with TRBD2. Trimming took 6 bases from V and 1 from J; bases not matched to a gene: 12. This CDR3 spans 17 amino acids. Per the germline V gene, CDR1 is ENHRY and CDR2 is SYGVKD. The CDR3 region has the DNA TGTGCCATCAGCGGAGTGGCTAGCGGGCAACGCACAGATACGCAGTATTTT. Its protein is CAISGVASGQRTDTQYF.

This chain connects TRBV7-9 to TRBJ2-4; the D gene is possibly TRBD1 (6 bases). The germline V gene encodes CDR1 SEHNR and CDR2 FQNEAQ (reference sequence). This CDR3 has 13 residues. The ends were cut back, 8 bases at V and 4 bases at J, with 12 bases in the middle. CDR3: CASAQGLKNIQYF. In nucleotides, the CDR3 is TGTGCCAGCGCCCAGGGGTTGAAAAACATTCAGTACTTC.

This clonotype was recorded at least ten times. The chain combines TRBV28 with TRBJ2-7; 11 bases fit TRBD1. Germline V CDR1 and CDR2: MDHEN, SYDVKM. This CDR3 has 15 amino acids. The trim removed 6 bases at V and 3 bases at J, leaving 7 bases unmatched. As DNA, the CDR3 is TGTGCCAGCAGCCTCCGGGACAGGGGGAACTACGAGCAGTACTTC. Protein sequence: CASSLRDRGNYEQYF.

This clonotype came up many times. The rearrangement links TRBV7-2 to TRBJ2-2, with D perhaps TRBD2 (6 bases). The CDR3 runs to 16 residues. Germline V CDR1 and CDR2: SGHTA, FQGNSA. V lost 0 bases, J lost 7 bases, and 15 bases lay in between. The CDR3 coding sequence is TGTGCCAGCAGCTTAGCCCCTTCTAGCGAATACGGGGAGCTGTTTTTT. This codes for CASSLAPSSEYGELFF.

This clonotype was counted at least ten times. The chain links TRBV5-1 to TRBJ2-3; perhaps TRBD1 as D (6 bases). The CDR3 consists of 16 residues. Between the trimmed V and J ends, which lost 4 bases and 1 base, there was a span of 16 bases. Germline V gene sequence: CDR1 SGHRS, CDR2 YFSETQ. The CDR3 region has the DNA TGCGCCAGCAGCACCGGGACATCATGGGGCACAGATACGCAGTATTTT. Amino acids: CASSTGTSWGTDTQYF.

This clonotype has a count of ten or more. The chain employs TRBV11-2 and TRBJ2-3; the match to TRBD2 covers 10 bases. The length of the CDR3 is 17 residues. The V and J ends lost 0 bases and 2 bases, in that order; junction bases with no gene match: 5. Germline V gene sequence: CDR1 SGHAT, CDR2 FQNNGV. The CDR3 sequence: CASSLELAGGYTDTQYF. The CDR3 DNA follows: TGTGCCAGCAGCTTAGAATTAGCGGGGGGCTACACAGATACGCAGTATTTT.

As to this clonotype: This may stem from a read error, because a much larger clone lies one nucleotide away. This chain connects TRBV28 to TRBJ2-1, with D maybe TRBD2 (6 bases). The germline gives CDR1 MDHEN, CDR2 SYDVKM. The CDR3 consists of 13 residues. With 5 bases removed from V and 7 bases from J, the gap between germline ends came to 12 bases. The CDR3: CASSTLTSNEQFF. CDR3 in DNA: TGTGCCAGCAGTACCCTGACTAGTAATGAGCAGTTCTTC.